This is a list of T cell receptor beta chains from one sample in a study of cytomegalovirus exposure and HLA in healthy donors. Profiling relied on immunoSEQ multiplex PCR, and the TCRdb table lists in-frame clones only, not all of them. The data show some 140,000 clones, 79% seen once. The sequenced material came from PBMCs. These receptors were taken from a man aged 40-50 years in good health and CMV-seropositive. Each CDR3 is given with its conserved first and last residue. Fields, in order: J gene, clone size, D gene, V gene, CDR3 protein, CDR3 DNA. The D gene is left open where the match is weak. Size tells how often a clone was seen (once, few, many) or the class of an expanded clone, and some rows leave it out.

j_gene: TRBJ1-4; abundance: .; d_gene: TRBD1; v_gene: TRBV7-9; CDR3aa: CASTLEGAGKLFF; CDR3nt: TGTGCCAGCACCCTTGAGGGGGCTGGAAAACTGTTTTTT
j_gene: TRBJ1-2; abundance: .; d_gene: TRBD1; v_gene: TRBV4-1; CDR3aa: CASSQVGSSGTGAGYTF; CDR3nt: TGCGCCAGCAGCCAAGTTGGAAGCTCCGGGACAGGGGCCGGCTACACCTTC
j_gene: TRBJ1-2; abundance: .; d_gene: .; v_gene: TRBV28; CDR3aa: CASSLNSGLPGYTF; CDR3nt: TGTGCCAGCAGTTTGAACTCAGGGCTTCCTGGCTACACCTTC
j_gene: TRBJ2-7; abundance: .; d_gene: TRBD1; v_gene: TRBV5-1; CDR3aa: CASSSGTGVHEQYF; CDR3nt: TGCGCCAGCTCATCGGGGACAGGGGTTCACGAGCAGTACTTC
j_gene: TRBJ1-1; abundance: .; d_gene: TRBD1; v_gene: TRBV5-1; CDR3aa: CASSLGGQGYTEAFF; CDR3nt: TGCGCCAGCAGCTTGGGGGGACAGGGCTACACTGAAGCTTTCTTT
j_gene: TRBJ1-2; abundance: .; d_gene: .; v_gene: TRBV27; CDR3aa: CASSLTGHVYGYTF; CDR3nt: TGTGCCAGCAGTTTAACAGGCCATGTCTATGGCTACACCTTC
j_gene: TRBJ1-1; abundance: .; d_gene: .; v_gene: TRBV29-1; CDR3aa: CSVEVNSRRTEAFF; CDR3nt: TGCAGCGTTGAAGTTAACAGCCGAAGGACTGAAGCTTTCTTT
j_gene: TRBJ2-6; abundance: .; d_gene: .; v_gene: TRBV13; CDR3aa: CASSLDQGSSSGANVLTF; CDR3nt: TGTGCCAGCAGCTTAGATCAGGGGTCCAGCTCTGGGGCCAACGTCCTGACTTTC
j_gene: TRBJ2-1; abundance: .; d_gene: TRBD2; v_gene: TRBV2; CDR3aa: CASTRLAGGNEQFF; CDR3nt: TGTGCCAGCACTCGTCTAGCGGGAGGTAATGAGCAGTTCTTC
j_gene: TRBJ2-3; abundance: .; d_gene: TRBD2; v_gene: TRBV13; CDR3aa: CASRSRGGDTQYF; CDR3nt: TGTGCCAGCAGGTCCCGGGGGGGAGATACGCAGTATTTT
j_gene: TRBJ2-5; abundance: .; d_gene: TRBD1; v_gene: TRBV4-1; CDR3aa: CASSQTGTGMETQYF; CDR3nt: TGCGCCAGCAGCCAAACCGGGACAGGGATGGAGACCCAGTACTTC
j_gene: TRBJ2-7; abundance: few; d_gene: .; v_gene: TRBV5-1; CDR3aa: CASCTDGGTVAYEQYF; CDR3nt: TGCGCCAGCTGCACAGACGGAGGGACCGTCGCCTACGAGCAGTACTTC